The 5 T cell receptor beta chains reported below all come from one sample, sequenced in a study of T-cell memory formation after mild COVID-19. TCRdb reanalysed the 5' RACE reads using MiXCR and keeps one entry per CDR3 protein. The data show some 300,000 distinct CDR3 sequences, with less than 25% seen just once and over 20% held by the top ten. Input material: PBMCs or a T cell subset sorted from them (not recorded which). Source of these receptors: a man aged 18-30 years who had mild COVID-19 (a few samples of this study predate the infection). Cell type and time point are not known.

This clonotype has only a few counts. The chain joins TRBV7-2 to TRBJ2-5; D gene ambiguous. In germline, CDR1 is SGHTA, CDR2 FQGNSA. The V end lost 3 bases, the J end lost 1 base, and 6 bases lay between the germline ends. This CDR3 spans 13 amino acids. Here the CDR3 DNA reads TGTGCCAGCAGCTTCCTCCCCCAAGAGACCCAGTACTTC. Protein product: CASSFLPQETQYF.

This sequence joins TRBV7-8 and TRBJ1-2; D unresolved. This CDR3 is built from 15 residues. Germline V gene lookup returns CDR1 SGHVS and CDR2 FQNEAQ. Trimming shortened V by 1 base and J by 4 bases, and 13 bases separated the two germline ends. The CDR3 region has the DNA TGTGCCAGCAGCTTAGGGACCCCGGAAACCTATGGCTACACCTTC. Residues: CASSLGTPETYGYTF.

The chain carries TRBV20-1 and TRBJ2-3; D is unclear. This CDR3 is 14 amino acids long. Germline V gives CDR1 DFQATT, CDR2 SNEGSKA (reference sequence). V was clipped by 3 bases and J by 1 base, with 11 bases between them. The CDR3 region is CSARLSWGTDTQYF. The CDR3 coding sequence is TGCAGTGCTAGGCTTAGTTGGGGCACAGATACGCAGTATTTT.

This chain links TRBV29-1 with TRBJ1-1, with TRBD1 identical over 11 bases. This CDR3 spans 15 amino acids. The J segment lost 5 bases and the V segment lost 5 bases, leaving 10 bases of the junction unmatched. CDR1 and CDR2 from the germline V gene are SQVTM and ANQGSEA. CDR3 nucleotide sequence: TGCAGCGTTTCACTTTTAGGGACAGGGGGAACTGAAGCTTTCTTT. Amino acids: CSVSLLGTGGTEAFF.

This clonotype was detected a few times. The chain couples TRBV6-5 to TRBJ1-1; no clear D. Germline V CDR1 and CDR2: MNHEY, SVGAGI. Trimming removed 2 bases from V and 1 base from J, with 11 bases in between. CDR3 size: 15 residues. DNA for the CDR3: TGTGCCAGCAGTTACCGGAGTGGAGGGAACACTGAAGCTTTCTTT. Amino acid sequence: CASSYRSGGNTEAFF.